The source of this T cell receptor (beta chain) is a study of spatial heterogeneity in lung cancer. Study-wide results and limits: Mutation counts in tumors were tracked by counts of expanded intratumoral alpha and beta TCRs. The counts of expanded TCRs, ubiquitous and regional, tracked ubiquitous and regional nonsynonymous mutations, respectively.

TCRdb recomputed calls from the 5' RACE reads with MiXCR, one row per CDR3 protein. This table holds about 100,000 distinct CDR3 sequences, under 4.5% found once. This clonotype was seen a handful of times. The antigen remains undetermined. Regarding time point: sample taken at primary tumor resection. Whole RNA obtained from tumor, nontumor lung or frozen PBMC underwent sequencing without sorting. This specimen consisted of lung tumor tissue, obtained at surgery. The receptor comes from a male donor with early-stage non-small cell lung cancer.

CDR3 region: CASTPSGRALNPRETQYF. The CDR3 DNA sequence: TGTGCCAGCACCCCTAGCGGGAGGGCCTTGAATCCTAGGGAGACCCAGTACTTC. The chain is built from TRBV6-6 and TRBJ2-5; 12 bases agree with TRBD2. The CDR3 has 18 amino acids. Germline assignment: CDR1 MNHNY and CDR2 SVGAGI (reference sequence). J gave up 5 bases and V 7 bases, and 17 bases lay outside the gene matches.